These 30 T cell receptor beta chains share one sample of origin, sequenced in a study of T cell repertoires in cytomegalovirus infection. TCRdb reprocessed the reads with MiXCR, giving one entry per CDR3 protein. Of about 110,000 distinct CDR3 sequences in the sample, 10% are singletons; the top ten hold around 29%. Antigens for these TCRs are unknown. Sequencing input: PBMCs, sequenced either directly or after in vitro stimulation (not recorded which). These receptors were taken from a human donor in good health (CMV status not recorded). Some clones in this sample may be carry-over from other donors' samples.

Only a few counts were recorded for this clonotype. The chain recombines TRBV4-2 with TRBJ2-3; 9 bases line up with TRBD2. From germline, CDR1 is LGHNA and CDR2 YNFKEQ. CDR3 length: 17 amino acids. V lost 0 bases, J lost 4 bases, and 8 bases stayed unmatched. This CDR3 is CASSQDDLAGSADTQYF. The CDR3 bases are TGTGCCAGCAGCCAAGATGATCTAGCGGGGAGCGCAGATACGCAGTATTTT.

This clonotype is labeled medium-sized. CDR3 sequence (DNA): TGTGCCTGGGTGCATATCTACAATGAGCAGTTCTTC. It encodes CAWVHIYNEQFF. V and J are TRBV6-1 and TRBJ2-1; D gene unclear. CDR3 length: 12 residues. Germline V CDR1 and CDR2: MNHNS, SASEGT. The ends were cut back, 11 bases at V and 3 bases at J, with 11 bases in the middle.

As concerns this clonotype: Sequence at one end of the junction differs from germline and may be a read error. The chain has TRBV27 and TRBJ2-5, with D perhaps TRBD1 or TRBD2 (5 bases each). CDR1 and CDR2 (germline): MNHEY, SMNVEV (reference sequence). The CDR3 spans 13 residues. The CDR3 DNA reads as TGTGCCAGCAGTTTATGGGACGGAGAGACCAAGTACTTC. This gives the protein CASSLWDGETKYF.

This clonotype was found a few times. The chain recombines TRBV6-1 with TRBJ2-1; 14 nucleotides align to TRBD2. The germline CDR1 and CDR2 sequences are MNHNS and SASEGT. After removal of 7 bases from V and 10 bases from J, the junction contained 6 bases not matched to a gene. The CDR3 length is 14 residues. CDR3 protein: CASTRTSGRTEQFF. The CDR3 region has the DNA TGTGCCAGCACAAGGACTAGCGGGAGGACGGAGCAGTTCTTC.

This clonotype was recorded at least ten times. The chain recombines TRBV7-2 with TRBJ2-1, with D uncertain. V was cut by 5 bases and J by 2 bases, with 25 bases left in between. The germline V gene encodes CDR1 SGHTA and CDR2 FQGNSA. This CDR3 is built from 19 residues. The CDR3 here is CASSRRPINSGEAYNEQFF. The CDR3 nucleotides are TGTGCCAGCAGCAGAAGACCAATAAACAGTGGTGAAGCCTACAATGAGCAGTTCTTC.

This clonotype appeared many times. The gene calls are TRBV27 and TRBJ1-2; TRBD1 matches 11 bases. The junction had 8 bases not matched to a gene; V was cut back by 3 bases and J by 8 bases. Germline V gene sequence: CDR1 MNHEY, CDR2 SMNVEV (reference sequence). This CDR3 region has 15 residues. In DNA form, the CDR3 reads TGTGCCAGCAGTTTCTTGGGACAGGGGGGAGACGGCTACACCTTC. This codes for CASSFLGQGGDGYTF.

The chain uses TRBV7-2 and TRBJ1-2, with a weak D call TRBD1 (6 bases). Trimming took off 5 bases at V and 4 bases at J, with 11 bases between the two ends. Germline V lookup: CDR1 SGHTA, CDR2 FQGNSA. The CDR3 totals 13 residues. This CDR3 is CASSTGPFYGYTF. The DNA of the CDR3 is TGTGCCAGCAGCACAGGGCCCTTCTATGGCTACACCTTC.

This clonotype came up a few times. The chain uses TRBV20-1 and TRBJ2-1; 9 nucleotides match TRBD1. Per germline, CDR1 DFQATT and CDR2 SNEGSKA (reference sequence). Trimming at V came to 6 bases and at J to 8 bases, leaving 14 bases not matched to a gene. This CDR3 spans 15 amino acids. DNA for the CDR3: TGCAGTGCGAGCCCCGGGACAGGGCATGAGGATGAGCAGTTCTTC. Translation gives CSASPGTGHEDEQFF.

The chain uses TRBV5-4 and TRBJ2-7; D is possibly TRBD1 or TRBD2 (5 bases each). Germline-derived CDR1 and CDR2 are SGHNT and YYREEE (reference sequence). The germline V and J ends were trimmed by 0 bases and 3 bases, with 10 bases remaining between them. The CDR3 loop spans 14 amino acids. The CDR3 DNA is TGTGCCAGCAGCTTGGTTGGGACCCGCTACGAGCAGTACTTC. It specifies CASSLVGTRYEQYF.

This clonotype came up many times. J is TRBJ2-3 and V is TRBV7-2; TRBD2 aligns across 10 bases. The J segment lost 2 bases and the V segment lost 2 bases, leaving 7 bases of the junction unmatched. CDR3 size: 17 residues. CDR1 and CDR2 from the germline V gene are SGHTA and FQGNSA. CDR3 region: CASSLRSGRGYTDTQYF. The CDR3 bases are TGTGCCAGCAGCTTACGGAGCGGGAGGGGGTACACAGATACGCAGTATTTT. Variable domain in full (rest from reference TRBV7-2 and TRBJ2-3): GAGVSQSPSNKVTEKGKDVELRCDPISGHTALYWYRQSLGQGLEFLIYFQGNSAPDKSGLPSDRFSAERTGGSVSTLTIQRTQQEDSAVYLCASSLRSGRGYTDTQYFGPGTRLTVL.

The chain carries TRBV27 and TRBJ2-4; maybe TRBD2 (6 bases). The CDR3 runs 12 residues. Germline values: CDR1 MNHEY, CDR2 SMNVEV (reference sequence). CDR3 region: CAAGGEKNIQYF. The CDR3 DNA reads TGTGCGGCCGGAGGGGAAAAAAACATTCAGTACTTC.

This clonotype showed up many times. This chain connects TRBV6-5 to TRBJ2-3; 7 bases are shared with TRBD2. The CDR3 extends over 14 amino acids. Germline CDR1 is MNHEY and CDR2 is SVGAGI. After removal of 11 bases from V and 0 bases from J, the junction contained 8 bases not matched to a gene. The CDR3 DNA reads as TGTGCCTCTCGGGGAGCGGGAAGCACAGATACGCAGTATTTT. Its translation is CASRGAGSTDTQYF.

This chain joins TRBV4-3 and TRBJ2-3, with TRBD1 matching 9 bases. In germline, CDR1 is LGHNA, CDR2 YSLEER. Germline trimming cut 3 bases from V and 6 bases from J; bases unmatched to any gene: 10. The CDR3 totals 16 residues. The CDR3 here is CASSHYGTGRTDTQYF. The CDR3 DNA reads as TGCGCCAGCAGCCATTACGGGACAGGGCGTACGGATACGCAGTATTTT.

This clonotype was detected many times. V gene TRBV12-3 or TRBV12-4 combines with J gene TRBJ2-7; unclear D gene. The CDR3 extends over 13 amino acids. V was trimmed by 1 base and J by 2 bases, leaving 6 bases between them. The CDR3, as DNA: TGTGCCAGCAGTTTAGACCGAGCCTACGAGCAGTACGTC. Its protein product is CASSLDRAYEQYV.

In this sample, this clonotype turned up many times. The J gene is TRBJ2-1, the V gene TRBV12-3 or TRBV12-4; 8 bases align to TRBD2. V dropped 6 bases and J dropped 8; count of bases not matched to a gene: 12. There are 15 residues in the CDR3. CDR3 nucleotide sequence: TGTGCCAGCAGCCCCCTTGGGAGCGGGAGCTATGAGCAGTTCTTC. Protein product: CASSPLGSGSYEQFF.

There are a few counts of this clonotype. CDR3 DNA sequence: TGTGCCAGCAGCTTAGACAGGGACTCCTATAATTCACCCCTCCACTTT. This encodes CASSLDRDSYNSPLHF. The J gene is TRBJ1-6, the V gene TRBV11-2, with D maybe TRBD1 (5 bases). This CDR3 has 16 residues. Germline values: CDR1 SGHAT, CDR2 FQNNGV. V lost 0 bases, J lost 0 bases, and 6 bases lay in between. The full variable domain, with the rest looked up from reference TRBV11-2 and TRBJ1-6, is EAGVAQSPRYKIIEKRQSVAFWCNPISGHATLYWYQQILGQGPKLLIQFQNNGVVDDSQLPKDRFSAERLKGVDSTLKIQPAKLEDSAVYLCASSLDRDSYNSPLHFGNGTRLTVT.

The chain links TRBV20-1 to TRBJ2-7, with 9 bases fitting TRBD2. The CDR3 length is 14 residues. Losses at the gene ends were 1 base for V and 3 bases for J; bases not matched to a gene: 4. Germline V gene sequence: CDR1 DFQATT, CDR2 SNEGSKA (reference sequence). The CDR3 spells CSARGISGSYEQYF. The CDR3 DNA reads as TGCAGTGCTAGAGGGATTAGCGGGAGCTACGAGCAGTACTTC.

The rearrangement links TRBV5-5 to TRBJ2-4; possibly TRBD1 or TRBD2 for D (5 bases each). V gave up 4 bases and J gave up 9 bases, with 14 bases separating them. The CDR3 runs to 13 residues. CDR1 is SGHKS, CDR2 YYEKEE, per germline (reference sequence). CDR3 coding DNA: TGTGCCAGCAGCCCAAGGGACCAGACCATTCAGTACTTC. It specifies CASSPRDQTIQYF.

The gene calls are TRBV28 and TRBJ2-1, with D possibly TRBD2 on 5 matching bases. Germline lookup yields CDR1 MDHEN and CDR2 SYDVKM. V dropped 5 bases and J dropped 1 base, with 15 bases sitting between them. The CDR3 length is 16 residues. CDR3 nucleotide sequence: TGTGCCAGCAGTCCCCATTGGGAGCTTTCCTACAATGAGCAGTTCTTC. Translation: CASSPHWELSYNEQFF.

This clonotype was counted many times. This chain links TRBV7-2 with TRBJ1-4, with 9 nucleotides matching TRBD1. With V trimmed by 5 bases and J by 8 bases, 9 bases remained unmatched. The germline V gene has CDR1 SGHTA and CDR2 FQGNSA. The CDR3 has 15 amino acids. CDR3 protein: CASSVMTGGGEKLFF. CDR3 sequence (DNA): TGTGCCAGCAGCGTGATGACAGGGGGAGGGGAAAAACTGTTTTTT.

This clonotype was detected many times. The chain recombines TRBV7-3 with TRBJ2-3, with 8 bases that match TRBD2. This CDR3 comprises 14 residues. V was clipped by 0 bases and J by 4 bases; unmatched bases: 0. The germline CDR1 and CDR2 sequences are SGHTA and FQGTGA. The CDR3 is CASSLTREADTQYF. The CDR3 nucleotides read TGTGCCAGCAGCTTAACGCGGGAGGCAGATACGCAGTATTTT.

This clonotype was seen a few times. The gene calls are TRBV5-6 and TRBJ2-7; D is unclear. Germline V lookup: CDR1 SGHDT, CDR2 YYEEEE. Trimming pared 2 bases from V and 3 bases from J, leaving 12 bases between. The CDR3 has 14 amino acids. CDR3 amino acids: CASSFGYRVYEQYF. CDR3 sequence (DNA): TGTGCCAGCAGCTTCGGCTATCGAGTCTACGAGCAGTACTTC.

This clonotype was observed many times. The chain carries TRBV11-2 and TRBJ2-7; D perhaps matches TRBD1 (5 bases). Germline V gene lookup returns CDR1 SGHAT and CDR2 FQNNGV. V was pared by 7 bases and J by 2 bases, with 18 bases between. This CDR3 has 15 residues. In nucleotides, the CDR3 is TGTGCCAGCATCCCCCGGTTAGGGGAAACCTACGAGCAGTACTTC. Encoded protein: CASIPRLGETYEQYF.

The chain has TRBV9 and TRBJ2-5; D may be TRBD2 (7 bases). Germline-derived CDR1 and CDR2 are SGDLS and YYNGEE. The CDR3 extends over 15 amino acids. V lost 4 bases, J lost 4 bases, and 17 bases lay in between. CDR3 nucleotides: TGTGCCAGCAGCCCGGGGGGCCCGGCGGTAGAGACCCAGTACTTC. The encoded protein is CASSPGGPAVETQYF.

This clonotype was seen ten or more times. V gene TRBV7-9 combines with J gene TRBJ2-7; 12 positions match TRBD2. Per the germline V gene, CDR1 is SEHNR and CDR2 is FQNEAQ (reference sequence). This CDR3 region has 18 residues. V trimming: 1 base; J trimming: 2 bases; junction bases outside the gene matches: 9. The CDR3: CASSLVSLLAGGTYEQYF. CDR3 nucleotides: TGTGCCAGCAGCTTAGTATCCCTCCTAGCGGGAGGGACCTACGAGCAGTACTTC.

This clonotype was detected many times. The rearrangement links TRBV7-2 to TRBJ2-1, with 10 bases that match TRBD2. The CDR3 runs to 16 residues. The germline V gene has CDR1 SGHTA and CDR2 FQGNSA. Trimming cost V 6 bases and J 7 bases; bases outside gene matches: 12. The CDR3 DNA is TGTGCCAGCAGTTTCAGCGGGAGGGCCTCCTTAAATGAGCAGTTCTTC. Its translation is CASSFSGRASLNEQFF.

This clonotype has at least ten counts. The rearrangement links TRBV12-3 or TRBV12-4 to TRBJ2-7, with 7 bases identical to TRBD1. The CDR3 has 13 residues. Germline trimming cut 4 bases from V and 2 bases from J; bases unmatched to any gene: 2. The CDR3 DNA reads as TGTGCCAGCAGTTACACAGGGGCCTACGAGCAGTACGTC. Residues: CASSYTGAYEQYV.

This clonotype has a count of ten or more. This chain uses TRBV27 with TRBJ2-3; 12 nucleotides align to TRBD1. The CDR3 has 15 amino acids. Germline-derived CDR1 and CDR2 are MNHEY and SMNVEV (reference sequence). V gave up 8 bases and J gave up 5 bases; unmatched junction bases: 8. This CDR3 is CASCRDRGQVDTQYF. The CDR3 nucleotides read TGTGCCAGCTGCCGGGACAGGGGGCAGGTAGATACGCAGTATTTT.

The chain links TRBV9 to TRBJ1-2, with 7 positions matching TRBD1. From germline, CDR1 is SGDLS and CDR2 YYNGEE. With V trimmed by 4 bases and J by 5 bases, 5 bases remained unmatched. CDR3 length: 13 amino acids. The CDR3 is CASSPPGGYGYTF. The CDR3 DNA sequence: TGTGCCAGCAGCCCCCCAGGGGGGTATGGCTACACCTTC.

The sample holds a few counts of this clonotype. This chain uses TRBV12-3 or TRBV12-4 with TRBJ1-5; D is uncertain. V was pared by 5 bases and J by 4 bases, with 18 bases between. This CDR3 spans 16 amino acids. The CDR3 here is CASSPGWGFGNQPQHF. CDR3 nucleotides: TGTGCCAGCAGTCCGGGTTGGGGTTTTGGGAATCAGCCCCAGCATTTT.